This is a list of T cell receptor beta chains from one sample in a study of T cell changes during pregnancy in multiple sclerosis. The data were produced by immunoSEQ multiplex PCR, yet TCRdb's version contains in-frame clones alone and is incomplete. The sample contains tens of thousands of clones, roughly 92% of which appear only once. The specimen comprised CD8+ T cells from peripheral blood mononuclear cells, sampled in the third trimester of pregnancy. The receptors originated from a female donor with multiple sclerosis, enrolled in a pregnancy study. CDR3s include the opening cysteine and the closing phenylalanine or tryptophan. D genes are given only for firm matches. Where a row states a size, it is once, few, many or the class of an expanded clone; other rows omit it.

cdr3_nt	cdr3_aa	clone_size	v_call	d_call	cdr3_length	j_call
TGTGCCAGCAGTTTATTCTCCAGGGGGCCACACGAGCAGTACTTC	CASSLFSRGPHEQYF	-	TRBV27	TRBD1	15	TRBJ2-7
TGTGCCAGCAGCTTGGCCAGCGGGCGGGGGACATCGGCAGATACGCAGTATTTT	CASSLASGRGTSADTQYF	-	TRBV5-4	-	18	TRBJ2-3
TGTGCCAGCGGCAAGGGACTAGCTGAACCCTACGAGCAGTACTTC	CASGKGLAEPYEQYF	-	TRBV11-2	TRBD2	15	TRBJ2-7
TGTGCCAGCAGCACTACAGGGAAATATACGGACACCGGGGAGCTGTTTTTT	CASSTTGKYTDTGELFF	-	TRBV25-1	-	17	TRBJ2-2
TGCGCCAGCAGCTTAGGGACAGGGGAAGATACGCAGTATTTT	CASSLGTGEDTQYF	once	TRBV5-1	TRBD1	14	TRBJ2-3
TGCGCCAGCAGTCAACTGAGGGGGCAGGTCACTGAAGCTTTCTTT	CASSQLRGQVTEAFF	-	TRBV23-1	TRBD1	15	TRBJ1-1
TGTGCCAGCAGTTTATTGACTAGCTTTGATGAGCAGTTCTTC	CASSLLTSFDEQFF	-	TRBV27	TRBD2	14	TRBJ2-1
TGTGCCAGCAGTTTATCTTCGGGTAGCGGGGACTACGAGCAGTACTTC	CASSLSSGSGDYEQYF	-	TRBV27	TRBD2	16	TRBJ2-7
TGTGCCAGCAGATTACTCACAGGGAGCCACGAGCAGTACTTC	CASRLLTGSHEQYF	once	TRBV27	-	14	TRBJ2-7
TGTGCCAGCAGCCCCAGCGGGGCAGGGGCCGGATACGAGCAGTACTTC	CASSPSGAGAGYEQYF	-	TRBV5-6	-	16	TRBJ2-7
TGTGCCAGCAGCTCTTTGGGCGAGGAAAAACTGTTTTTT	CASSSLGEEKLFF	once	TRBV5-4	-	13	TRBJ1-4
TGTGCCATCAGTGGATCGACTAGCGGGCCCACCTACGAGCAGTACTTC	CAISGSTSGPTYEQYF	-	TRBV10-3	TRBD2	16	TRBJ2-7
TGCGCCAGCAGCTGGGACAGGGACGGAGGAACTGAAGCTTTCTTT	CASSWDRDGGTEAFF	-	TRBV5-1	TRBD1	15	TRBJ1-1
TGTGCCAGCAGTTTGACAGCCGACTATGGCTACACCTTC	CASSLTADYGYTF	-	TRBV28	-	13	TRBJ1-2
TGTGCCATCTCAGGGATCCACGAGCAGTACTTC	CAISGIHEQYF	-	TRBV10-3	-	11	TRBJ2-7
TGTGCCAGCAGCCCCACTAGCGGGAGCCGGTATGAGCAGTTCTTC	CASSPTSGSRYEQFF	-	TRBV11-2	TRBD2	15	TRBJ2-1
TGTGCCAGCAGCATCGCCTCGGGGACAGGGAATTACAATGAGCAGTTCTTC	CASSIASGTGNYNEQFF	-	TRBV5-6	TRBD1	17	TRBJ2-1
TGTGCCATCAGTGAGCAGGGTTGGGACTCCTACGAGCAGTACTTC	CAISEQGWDSYEQYF	-	TRBV10-3	-	15	TRBJ2-7
TGTGCTAGTGGTTTGGTAACCACAGGATACGGGAACACTGAAGCTTTCTTT	CASGLVTTGYGNTEAFF	-	TRBV12-5	-	17	TRBJ1-1
TGTGCCGCACGGAGTGGGGGGTACTTTCGGTATGGCTACACCTTC	CAARSGGYFRYGYTF	-	TRBV2	-	15	TRBJ1-2
TGTGCCAGCAGTTCCACAGGTTATGGCTACACCTTC	CASSSTGYGYTF	once	TRBV28	-	12	TRBJ1-2
TGCGCCAGCAGCCTAGCGGGAGAGGCGGAGACCCAGTACTTC	CASSLAGEAETQYF	-	TRBV4-1	TRBD2	14	TRBJ2-5
TGTGCCAGCAGCTTAGCCCTTAGCTCCTACAATGAGCAGTTCTTC	CASSLALSSYNEQFF	-	TRBV7-4	-	15	TRBJ2-1
TGTGCCAGCAGCGTAGTAGGGGGCCCCTTAAGCAATCAGCCCCAGCATTTT	CASSVVGGPLSNQPQHF	-	TRBV9	TRBD1	17	TRBJ1-5